Each of the 8 T cell receptor beta chains below was sequenced from the same sample in a study of T cell repertoires in cytomegalovirus infection. Their target antigens are unknown. In TCRdb, the reads were re-called with MiXCR into one record per CDR3 protein. The table records 550,000 to 850,000 distinct CDR3 sequences, about 30% of them present only once. The sequencing here drew on cultured PBMCs, taken from culture after CMV antigen stimulation. The receptors stem from a human donor in good health (CMV status not recorded). Some clones in this sample may be carry-over from other donors' samples.

The rearrangement joins TRBV7-9 to TRBJ1-1; the D gene is possibly TRBD1 (6 bases). The CDR3 runs 14 residues. Deletions cut 5 bases from V and 3 bases from J, with 13 bases between. Germline CDR1 and CDR2: SEHNR and FQNEAQ (reference sequence). In nucleotides, the CDR3 is TGTGCCAGCAGCCCCTGGACAGCCGACACTGAAGCTTTCTTT. Amino acid sequence: CASSPWTADTEAFF.

In this sample, this clonotype turned up a few times. The chain has TRBV7-6 and TRBJ2-5; D might be TRBD1 or TRBD2, each matching 6 bases. V gave up 4 bases and J gave up 1 base, with 13 bases separating them. The CDR3 totals 15 residues. The V gene's germline CDR1 is SGHVS and CDR2 FNYEAQ. CDR3 in amino acids: CASSSGRGRQETQYF. The CDR3 nucleotides are TGTGCCAGCAGCTCAGGCCGGGGGCGCCAAGAGACCCAGTACTTC.

The chain combines TRBV7-9 with TRBJ2-3, with D perhaps matching TRBD2 (6 bases). The CDR3 is 14 residues long. The germline V gene encodes CDR1 SEHNR and CDR2 FQNEAQ (reference sequence). Between the trimmed V and J ends, which lost 4 bases and 1 base, there was a span of 9 bases. This CDR3 reads CASSWSGGTDTQYF. CDR3 sequence (DNA): TGTGCCAGCAGCTGGTCGGGAGGCACAGATACGCAGTATTTT.

This clonotype showed up just a few times. The V call is TRBV4-1, the J call TRBJ1-4; D not resolved. CDR3 length equals 15 residues. Trimming cost V 4 bases and J 4 bases, with 13 bases left between them. The germline gives CDR1 MGHRA, CDR2 YSYEKL. The chain's CDR3 is CASSRVEGSNEKLFF. In DNA form, the CDR3 reads TGCGCCAGCAGCCGGGTCGAGGGCAGTAATGAAAAACTGTTTTTT.

This rearrangement joins TRBV25-1 to TRBJ2-7; 7 bases align to TRBD1. Germline assignment: CDR1 MGHDK and CDR2 SYGVNS. J gave up 3 bases and V 3 bases, and 8 bases lay outside the gene matches. The CDR3 consists of 15 residues. CDR3 in amino acids: CASSDTQGPFYEQYF. In DNA, the CDR3 is TGTGCCAGCAGTGACACACAGGGGCCGTTCTACGAGCAGTACTTC.

The chain couples TRBV11-2 to TRBJ1-3; D remains unclear. The germline V and J ends were trimmed by 0 bases and 0 bases, with 12 bases remaining between them. This CDR3 region has 17 residues. Germline V gives CDR1 SGHAT, CDR2 FQNNGV. CDR3 sequence: CASSLDQARTSGNTIYF. CDR3 sequence (DNA): TGTGCCAGCAGCTTAGATCAGGCCAGGACCTCTGGAAACACCATATATTTT.

The chain employs TRBV28 and TRBJ2-7; D gene uncertain. The germline CDR1 and CDR2 sequences are MDHEN and SYDVKM. The V end lost 6 bases, the J end lost 0 bases, and 15 bases lay between the germline ends. The CDR3 is 15 amino acids. CDR3 region: CASSPPLGDSYEQYF. CDR3 bases: TGTGCCAGCAGCCCACCATTGGGCGACTCCTACGAGCAGTACTTC.

The rearrangement joins TRBV6-5 to TRBJ1-2, with D possibly matching TRBD1 (6 bases). The V end was cut by 2 bases, the J end by 7 bases, with 11 bases between. Germline loops: CDR1 MNHEY, CDR2 SVGAGI. The CDR3 totals 13 residues. The CDR3 sequence is CASSYRTGTGYTF. In nucleotides, the CDR3 is TGTGCCAGCAGTTACAGAACAGGGACTGGCTACACCTTC.